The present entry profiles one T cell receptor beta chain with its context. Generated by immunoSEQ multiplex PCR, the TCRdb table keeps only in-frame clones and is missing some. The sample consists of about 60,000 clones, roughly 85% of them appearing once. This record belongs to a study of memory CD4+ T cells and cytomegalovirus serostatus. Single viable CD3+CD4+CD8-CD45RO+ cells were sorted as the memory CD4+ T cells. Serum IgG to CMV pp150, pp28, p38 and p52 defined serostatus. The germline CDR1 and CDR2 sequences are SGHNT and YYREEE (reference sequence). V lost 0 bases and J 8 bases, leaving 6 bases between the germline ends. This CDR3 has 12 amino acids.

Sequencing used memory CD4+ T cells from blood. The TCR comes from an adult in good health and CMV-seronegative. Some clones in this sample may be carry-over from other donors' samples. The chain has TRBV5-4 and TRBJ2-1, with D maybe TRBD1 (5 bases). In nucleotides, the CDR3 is TGTGCCAGCAGCTTGGGGGGCGATGAGCAGTTCTTC. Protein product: CASSLGGDEQFF. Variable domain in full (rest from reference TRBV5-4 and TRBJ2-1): ETGVTQSPTHLIKTRGQQVTLRCSSQSGHNTVSWYQQALGQGPQFIFQYYREEENGRGNFPPRFSGLQFPNYSSELNVNALELDDSALYLCASSLGGDEQFFGPGTRLTVL.